This T cell receptor beta chain appears in the sequencing data of a study of cytomegalovirus exposure and HLA in healthy donors. Whole-study findings and limits: Looking again later, the authors saw that most CMV-associated TCR beta chains seemed HLA-restricted. Researchers catalogued about 150 TCR beta chains as cytomegalovirus-associated.

This clone has just one count. Its antigen remains unknown. PCR primers comprised 60 Vbeta and 13 Jbeta primers. Sequencing was performed with immunoSEQ multiplex PCR; in TCRdb, only in-frame clones are kept and a portion is missing. The sample shows about 160,000 clones, approximately 84% of them seen only once. The CDR3 extends over 14 amino acids. Germline CDR1 reads GTSNPN; CDR2 reads SVGIG (reference sequence). Between the trimmed V and J ends, which lost 5 bases and 4 bases, there was a span of 15 bases. The chain employs TRBV30 and TRBJ2-1; tentatively, D is TRBD2 (6 bases). The sequencing input was PBMCs. The sequence derives from a woman aged 35 to 49 in good health and CMV-seropositive. This CDR3 reads CAWGRGPAYNEQFF. Here the CDR3 DNA reads TGTGCCTGGGGGCGGGGTCCGGCTTACAATGAGCAGTTCTTC.